The 24 T cell receptor beta chains below all came from one sample that was sequenced in a study of blood T cell repertoires in COVID-19. TCRdb's copy holds only in-frame clones and misses some; the assay was immunoSEQ multiplex PCR. The sample holds 100,000 or so clones, around 89% seen once. Source material: peripheral blood. The source of these receptors is a human donor with acute or convalescent COVID-19. The donor label of this sample is uncertain.

The chain joins TRBV14 to TRBJ1-1, with 7 bases aligning to TRBD1. V dropped 3 bases and J dropped 4; count of bases not matched to a gene: 5. In germline, CDR1 is SGHDN, CDR2 FVKESK. There are 14 residues in the CDR3. Written as DNA, the CDR3 is TGTGCCAGCAGCCATCGGGCAGGGGGCACTGAAGCTTTCTTT. Its translation: CASSHRAGGTEAFF.

The CDR3 DNA reads as TGTGCCAGCAGTGGGACACCTCATTGGTCTGGGGCCAACGTCCTGACTTTC. It encodes CASSGTPHWSGANVLTF. V usage is TRBV28 and J usage is TRBJ2-6; TRBD1 might be the D (6 bases). Looked up from germline, CDR1 is MDHEN and CDR2 is SYDVKM. The CDR3 covers 17 residues. V lost 5 bases, J lost 1 base, and 15 bases lay in between.

This chain joins TRBV7-2 and TRBJ2-5; D possibly corresponds to TRBD2 (7 bases). The germline V and J ends were trimmed by 5 bases and 5 bases, with 18 bases remaining between them. This CDR3 has 15 residues. The germline CDR1 and CDR2 sequences are SGHTA and FQGNSA. The CDR3 region is CASSEQGHGGETQYF. CDR3 bases: TGTGCCAGCAGCGAACAGGGACACGGGGGGGAGACCCAGTACTTC.

The chain employs TRBV4-3 and TRBJ1-3, with D unclear. This CDR3 is built from 17 residues. Trimming took off 0 bases at V and 2 bases at J, with 14 bases between the two ends. Germline V gene sequence: CDR1 LGHNA, CDR2 YSLEER. CDR3 DNA sequence: TGCGCCAGCAGCCAAGACGTCGAGGGAGGAGCTGGAAACACCATATATTTT. Protein product: CASSQDVEGGAGNTIYF.

The chain couples TRBV3-1 (or the pseudogene TRBV3-2) to TRBJ1-3, with D perhaps TRBD1 (5 bases). The CDR3 spans 17 residues. Trimming removed 0 bases from V and 0 bases from J, with 12 bases in between. Germline V gene lookup returns CDR1 LGHDT and CDR2 YNNKEL (reference sequence). Here the CDR3 DNA reads TGTGCCAGCAGCCAAGATCGTGGGGGGAGCTCTGGAAACACCATATATTTT. It translates to CASSQDRGGSSGNTIYF.

The genes are TRBV5-1 and TRBJ1-2, with 8 bases lining up with TRBD1. CDR1 and CDR2 (germline): SGHRS, YFSETQ. The V segment lost 0 bases and the J segment 5 bases; nucleotides outside the gene matches: 9. This CDR3 has 16 residues. The CDR3 reads CASSLEAGGRRYGYTF. In DNA, the CDR3 is TGCGCCAGCAGCTTGGAGGCAGGGGGCAGGAGGTATGGCTACACCTTC.

The rearrangement links TRBV3-1 (or the pseudogene TRBV3-2) to TRBJ1-2; no clear D gene. This CDR3 has 15 amino acids. Between the trimmed V and J ends, which lost 3 bases and 8 bases, there was a span of 19 bases. Per the germline V gene, CDR1 is LGHDT and CDR2 is YNNKEL (reference sequence). The CDR3, as DNA: TGTGCCAGCAGCCACCATGGACTCCCCACCCTCGGCTACACCTTC. This gives the protein CASSHHGLPTLGYTF.

This chain joins TRBV19 and TRBJ1-1; D is ambiguous. CDR1 is LNHDA, CDR2 SQIVND, per germline (reference sequence). The CDR3 covers 13 residues. V lost 3 bases to trimming and J lost 2 bases, with 7 bases between them. CDR3 DNA: TGTGCCAGTAGTATGGAGGGAAACACTGAAGCTTTCTTT. Translation gives CASSMEGNTEAFF.

The chain links TRBV3-1 (or the pseudogene TRBV3-2) to TRBJ2-5; 7 nucleotides line up with TRBD2. Germline CDR1 and CDR2: LGHDT and YNNKEL (reference sequence). The junction had 2 bases not matched to a gene; V was cut back by 4 bases and J by 3 bases. The CDR3 spans 13 residues. The CDR3 DNA follows: TGTGCCAGCAGCCGGGGGGGAGAAGAGACCCAGTACTTC. It translates to CASSRGGEETQYF.

The V call is TRBV7-9, the J call TRBJ2-1; D is perhaps TRBD2 (5 bases). V lost 2 bases and J lost 10, with 6 bases in between. The CDR3 is 11 residues long. Germline-derived CDR1 and CDR2 are SEHNR and FQNEAQ (reference sequence). CDR3 loop: CASSLTGEQFF. The CDR3 DNA reads as TGTGCCAGCAGCTTAACGGGAGAGCAGTTCTTC.

V gene TRBV28 combines with J gene TRBJ1-5; TRBD1 aligns across 9 bases. In germline, CDR1 is MDHEN, CDR2 SYDVKM. The CDR3 is made up of 16 amino acids. J lost 3 bases, V lost 0 bases, and 3 bases had no gene match. This CDR3 is CASSLWGTGTNQPQHF. CDR3 DNA sequence: TGTGCCAGCAGTTTATGGGGGACAGGGACCAATCAGCCCCAGCATTTT.

CDR3 region: CASSQSSGNQYF. The CDR3 nucleotides are TGTGCCAGCAGCCAAAGTTCCGGGAACCAGTACTTC. The gene calls are TRBV3-1 (or the pseudogene TRBV3-2) and TRBJ2-7, with D possibly TRBD2 on 5 matching bases. CDR1 and CDR2 from the germline V gene are LGHDT and YNNKEL (reference sequence). The CDR3 covers 12 residues. Deletions cut 2 bases from V and 10 bases from J, with 12 bases between.

V is TRBV28 and J is TRBJ1-2; 8 positions match TRBD1. V lost 3 bases to trimming and J lost 5 bases; unmatched junction nucleotides: 5. The length of the CDR3 is 14 residues. Germline CDR1 is MDHEN and CDR2 is SYDVKM. CDR3 sequence (DNA): TGTGCCAGCAGTTTGCTGGACAGGGCGTATGGCTACACCTTC. This sequence encodes CASSLLDRAYGYTF.

The chain recombines TRBV18 with TRBJ2-2, with no clear D. The V end lost 2 bases, the J end lost 1 base, and 8 bases lay between the germline ends. Germline V gene lookup returns CDR1 KGHSH and CDR2 LQKENI. CDR3 length: 15 amino acids. The CDR3 DNA is TGTGCCAGCTCACCATCGAACAGGAACACCGGGGAGCTGTTTTTT. This sequence encodes CASSPSNRNTGELFF.

The count of this clone is one. V and J are TRBV5-1 and TRBJ1-1; no clear D. Germline assignment: CDR1 SGHRS and CDR2 YFSETQ. The V gene lost 1 base and the J gene lost 11 bases, with 21 bases spanning the gap. This CDR3 is built from 15 residues. CDR3 DNA: TGCGCCAGCAGCTTGTCAATCGCGGGTAAGGCCGAGGCTTTCTTT. Encoded protein: CASSLSIAGKAEAFF.

This chain uses TRBV6-5 with TRBJ1-3; D is unclear. Germline CDR1 is MNHEY and CDR2 is SVGAGI. V lost 10 bases to trimming and J lost 4 bases, with 20 bases between them. This CDR3 region has 15 residues. DNA for the CDR3: TGTGCCACACGGTTGGGAGCCTGGGCCGGAAACACCATATATTTT. Its protein product is CATRLGAWAGNTIYF.

The chain has TRBV28 and TRBJ1-3; TRBD1 might be the D (5 bases). In germline, CDR1 is MDHEN, CDR2 SYDVKM. The CDR3 totals 15 residues. Trimming took off 6 bases at V and 0 bases at J, with 12 bases between the two ends. As DNA, the CDR3 is TGTGCCAGCAGCCATGACAGATACTCTGGAAACACCATATATTTT. The encoded protein is CASSHDRYSGNTIYF.

V gene TRBV6-2 or TRBV6-3 combines with J gene TRBJ2-7, with D possibly matching TRBD2 (5 bases). This CDR3 comprises 13 residues. Trimming pared 5 bases from V and 2 bases from J, leaving 10 bases between. Germline lookup yields CDR1 MNHEY and CDR2 SVGEGT. The CDR3 loop is CASSPTTAYEQYF. CDR3 sequence (DNA): TGTGCCAGCAGTCCGACTACTGCCTACGAGCAGTACTTC.

Here the CDR3 DNA reads TGTGCCAGCAGCCAAGACGCTAGGGAAAAACTGTTTTTT. Translating gives CASSQDAREKLFF. V usage is TRBV4-2 and J usage is TRBJ1-4; D is undetermined. Germline assignment: CDR1 LGHNA and CDR2 YNFKEQ. The CDR3 has 13 amino acids. The germline V and J ends were trimmed by 0 bases and 8 bases, with 7 bases remaining between them.

The chain employs TRBV2 and TRBJ1-6; D is uncertain. This CDR3 is 15 amino acids long. CDR1 SNHLY and CDR2 FYNNEI come from the germline V gene. With 2 bases removed from V and 11 bases from J, the gap between germline ends came to 16 bases. The CDR3: CASSERESGGPPLHF. CDR3 nucleotide sequence: TGTGCCAGCAGTGAAAGGGAGTCGGGCGGGCCACCCCTCCACTTT.

This chain links TRBV5-4 with TRBJ2-3, with TRBD2 identical over 14 bases. Germline loops: CDR1 SGHNT, CDR2 YYREEE (reference sequence). The CDR3 runs 16 residues. The V gene end was trimmed by 4 bases and the J gene end by 5 bases; junction bases not matched to a gene: 6. CDR3 region: CASSQGTSGGGDTQYF. CDR3 nucleotide sequence: TGTGCCAGCAGCCAAGGGACTAGCGGGGGTGGAGATACGCAGTATTTT.

The CDR3 reads CASSHRTSGGEDTQYF. The CDR3 DNA is TGTGCCAGTAGTCACCGGACTAGCGGGGGTGAAGATACGCAGTATTTT. The J gene is TRBJ2-3, the V gene TRBV19, with 13 bases fitting TRBD2. The CDR3 is 16 residues long. Germline lookup yields CDR1 LNHDA and CDR2 SQIVND (reference sequence). V dropped 5 bases and J dropped 5; count of bases not matched to a gene: 7.

The chain recombines TRBV28 with TRBJ2-7; possible D gene TRBD1, 6 bases. The CDR3 is 14 amino acids. V gave up 1 base and J gave up 5 bases, with 12 bases separating them. CDR1 MDHEN and CDR2 SYDVKM come from the germline V gene. The CDR3 loop is CASSLSQGRNEQYF. The CDR3 DNA reads TGTGCCAGCAGTTTATCCCAGGGGCGCAACGAGCAGTACTTC.

The chain is built from TRBV28 and TRBJ1-2; D remains ambiguous. Germline-derived CDR1 and CDR2 are MDHEN and SYDVKM. The CDR3 contains 12 residues. V dropped 8 bases and J dropped 5 bases, with 12 bases sitting between them. The CDR3 spells CASWSSPYGYTF. The CDR3 coding sequence is TGTGCCAGCTGGAGCAGCCCATATGGCTACACCTTC.